Following are 5 T cell receptor beta chains from one sample sequenced in a study of human versus mouse CDR3 diversity and MHC coevolution. Profiled with immunoSEQ multiplex PCR; TCRdb holds only in-frame clones, not every one. The sample yields 80,000 or so clones, around 95% seen once. Material for sequencing was naive CD4+ T cells from blood. The sample's subset: CD45RO-negative CD62L-positive naive CD4 T cells. The receptors shown here come from a person aged 25 to 75 in good health.

The chain couples TRBV7-2 to TRBJ2-5; no firm D call. V was trimmed by 2 bases and J by 5 bases, leaving 9 bases between them. Germline CDR1 SGHTA, CDR2 FQGNSA. The CDR3 totals 13 residues. This CDR3 reads CASSLRLRETQYF. DNA for the CDR3: TGTGCCAGCAGCTTACGGTTGAGGGAGACCCAGTACTTC. The variable domain in full, completed from reference TRBV7-2 and TRBJ2-5, reads GAGVSQSPSNKVTEKGKDVELRCDPISGHTALYWYRQSLGQGLEFLIYFQGNSAPDKSGLPSDRFSAERTGGSVSTLTIQRTQQEDSAVYLCASSLRLRETQYFGPGTRLLVL.

The rearrangement uses TRBV19 and TRBJ1-6; possible D gene TRBD1, 5 bases. The CDR3 is 14 residues long. The germline V and J ends were trimmed by 5 bases and 9 bases, with 14 bases remaining between them. Germline CDR1 LNHDA, CDR2 SQIVND (reference sequence). The CDR3 coding sequence is TGTGCCAGTAGTCCAGGGAAGGCGCCTTCACCCCTCCACTTT. Residues: CASSPGKAPSPLHF.

The chain recombines TRBV7-9 with TRBJ1-1, with 7 bases lining up with TRBD1. The CDR3 is 14 amino acids. The trim removed 3 bases at V and 4 bases at J, leaving 5 bases unmatched. The germline V gene encodes CDR1 SEHNR and CDR2 FQNEAQ (reference sequence). The CDR3 coding sequence is TGTGCCAGCAGCTTCGACAGGGTGGTCACTGAAGCTTTCTTT. It encodes CASSFDRVVTEAFF.

This rearrangement joins TRBV6-5 to TRBJ2-7, with 8 positions matching TRBD1. V lost 0 bases and J lost 11; bases outside the gene matches: 6. The CDR3 length is 13 residues. CDR1 MNHEY and CDR2 SVGAGI come from the germline V gene. CDR3 nucleotide sequence: TGTGCCAGCAGTTACTCACAGGACAGGGTGAAGTACTTC. Amino acid sequence: CASSYSQDRVKYF.

The gene calls are TRBV5-1 and TRBJ2-3, with 11 bases aligning to TRBD2. The V and J ends lost 2 bases and 3 bases, in that order; junction bases with no gene match: 2. Germline V gives CDR1 SGHRS, CDR2 YFSETQ. The CDR3 runs to 15 residues. The CDR3 is CASSFGLAGTDTQYF. For the CDR3, the DNA is TGCGCCAGCAGCTTCGGACTAGCGGGTACAGATACGCAGTATTTT.